This T cell receptor beta chain came from a study of shared clonotypes between healthy human individuals. Terminally differentiated effector memory CD45RA+ cells were excluded by CCR7 positive selection of CD45RO-negative cells. Profiled with immunoSEQ multiplex PCR; TCRdb holds only in-frame clones, not every one. Among about 1,900,000 clones, approximately 95% were seen once, and the ten largest hold roughly 1.2%. Germline CDR1 and CDR2: LGHNA and YSLEER. Trimming pared 3 bases from V and 3 bases from J, leaving 17 bases between. CDR3 size: 16 residues. As for this clone: Antigen unknown.

Study-wide results and limits: As a rule, naive subsets had a larger estimated richness than memory subsets. Measured sharing among donors was expected to vary with sequencing depth.

This receptor was taken from a man aged 18 to 29 in good health. The V and J genes are TRBV4-3 and TRBJ1-1; D not certain. Sequenced: naive CD8+ T cells sorted from blood. This CDR3 is CASSQDTGSLDTEAFF. Here the CDR3 DNA reads TGCGCCAGCAGCCAGGATACCGGGTCCCTGGACACTGAAGCTTTCTTT.